This T cell receptor (beta chain) derives from a study of immune heterogeneity within non-small cell lung tumors. Multiplex PCR with 32 V and 13 J primers amplified TCR beta CDR3. TCRdb analysed the multiplex PCR reads with MiXCR anew, one entry per CDR3 protein. This table holds about 23,000 distinct CDR3 sequences, 27% found once. At approximately 570 ng per sample, bulk tumor genomic DNA provided the template. Each primary tumor yielded several biopsies, collected far apart from one another at surgery. The study enrolled patients with untreated, newly diagnosed non-small cell lung cancer who underwent curative surgery. Donors comprised newly diagnosed non-small cell lung cancer patients undergoing surgery with curative intent. This clonotype was observed at least ten times. Antigen specificity is unknown. Study results and caveats: Local T-cell clonality correlated moderately but significantly with local tumor mutational burden (R 0.3 to 0.4). While identical dominant CDR3 beta clonotypes recurred across tumor sites within a patient, high-frequency clones unique to individual sites also appeared.

This CDR3 comprises 14 residues. Looked up from germline, CDR1 is MNHEY and CDR2 is SMNVEV (reference sequence). V was shortened by 0 bases and J by 1 base, with 6 bases between the two germline ends. This sequence was found in a man aged 40-49 years with non-small cell lung cancer. The sequenced sample consisted of lung tumor tissue. This chain links TRBV27 with TRBJ1-1, with D unclear. CDR3 sequence: CASSLSEENTEAFF. The DNA for the CDR3 is TGTGCCAGCAGTTTATCAGAGGAGAACACTGAAGCTTTCTTT.